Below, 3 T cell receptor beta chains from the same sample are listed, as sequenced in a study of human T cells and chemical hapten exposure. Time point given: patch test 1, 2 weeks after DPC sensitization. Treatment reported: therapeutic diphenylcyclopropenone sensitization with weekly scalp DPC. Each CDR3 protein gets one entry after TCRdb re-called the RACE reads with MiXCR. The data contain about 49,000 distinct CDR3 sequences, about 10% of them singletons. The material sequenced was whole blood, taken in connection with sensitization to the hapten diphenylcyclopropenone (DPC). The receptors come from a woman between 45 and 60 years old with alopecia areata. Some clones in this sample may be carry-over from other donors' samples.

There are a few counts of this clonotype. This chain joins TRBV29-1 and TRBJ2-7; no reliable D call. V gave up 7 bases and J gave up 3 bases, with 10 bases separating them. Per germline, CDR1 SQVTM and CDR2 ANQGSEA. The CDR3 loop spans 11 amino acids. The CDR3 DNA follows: TGCAGCGCTCGGACCGACTACGAGCAGTACTTC. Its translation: CSARTDYEQYF.

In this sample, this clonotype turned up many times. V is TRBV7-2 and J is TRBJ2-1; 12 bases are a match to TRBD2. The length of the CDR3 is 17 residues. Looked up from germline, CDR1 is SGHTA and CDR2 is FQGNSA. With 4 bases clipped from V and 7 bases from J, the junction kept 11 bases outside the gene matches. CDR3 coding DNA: TGTGCCAGCAGCTCCAGTCCTCCTAGCGGGAGGGCGAATGAGCAGTTCTTC. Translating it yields CASSSSPPSGRANEQFF. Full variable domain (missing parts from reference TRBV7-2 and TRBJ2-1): GAGVSQSPSNKVTEKGKDVELRCDPISGHTALYWYRQSLGQGLEFLIYFQGNSAPDKSGLPSDRFSAERTGGSVSTLTIQRTQQEDSAVYLCASSSSPPSGRANEQFFGPGTRLTVL.

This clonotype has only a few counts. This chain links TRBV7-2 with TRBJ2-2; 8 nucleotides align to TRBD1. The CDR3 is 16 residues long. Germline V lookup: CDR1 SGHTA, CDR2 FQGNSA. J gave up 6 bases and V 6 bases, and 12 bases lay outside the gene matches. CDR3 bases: TGTGCCAGCAGTATAAGTCCGCAGGGGGCCTCCGGGGAGCTGTTTTTT. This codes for CASSISPQGASGELFF.